Described below is a single T cell receptor (beta chain) sequence and its context. Its antigen is not known. The time point: pre-sensitization, week 0. Treatment denoted: therapeutic diphenylcyclopropenone sensitization with weekly scalp DPC. Total RNA was isolated from whole blood that had not been fractionated. The sample belongs to a study of human T cells and chemical hapten exposure. Study context: Affected patients, primarily female, had alopecia areata, totalis or universalis.

Study-level results: DPC sensitization left the count of TCRs above 1 in 1000 unchanged.

With 5 bases clipped from V and 3 bases from J, the junction kept 3 bases outside the gene matches. The germline CDR1 and CDR2 sequences are SGHTA and FQGNSA. The CDR3 sequence is 14 residues long. Original analysis: Sampled TCR counts reached a median of around 100,000 per sample, with values ranging from roughly 20,000 to 700,000. TCRdb re-called the RACE reads through MiXCR, storing one row per CDR3 protein. In this record, the V and J calls reflect TCRdb's handling and not the investigators' own analysis. The sample records 250,000 or so distinct CDR3 sequences, approximately 7.5% being singletons.

Sequenced material: whole blood, taken in connection with sensitization to the hapten diphenylcyclopropenone (DPC). The receptor was derived from a man between 18 and 35 years old with alopecia areata. Some clones in this sample may be carry-over from other donors' samples. The V gene is TRBV7-2, the J gene TRBJ2-7; 11 bases match TRBD2. The DNA of the CDR3 is TGTGCCAGCAGCCCGGGACTAGCGGTCTACGAGCAGTACTTC. Residues: CASSPGLAVYEQYF. The entire variable domain, with the rest obtained from reference TRBV7-2 and TRBJ2-7, is as follows: GAGVSQSPSNKVTEKGKDVELRCDPISGHTALYWYRQSLGQGLEFLIYFQGNSAPDKSGLPSDRFSAERTGGSVSTLTIQRTQQEDSAVYLCASSPGLAVYEQYFGPGTRLTVT.